The 23 T cell receptor beta chains below all came from one sample that was sequenced in a study of CD8+ T cells in alopecia areata. In each case, RNA was isolated and then reverse transcribed into cDNA as the sequencing template. Sequencing used immunoSEQ multiplex PCR; TCRdb keeps in-frame clones, though not all of them. The sample has 180,000 or so clones, about 53% seen once; the top ten hold 11%. Treatment described: oral pan-JAK inhibitor, 5-10 mg twice daily. This material consisted of CD8+ T cells sorted from blood, taken at week 24, from a patient treated with tofacitinib. These receptors all stem from a human donor with alopecia areata.

The chain carries TRBV7-9 and TRBJ1-1, with TRBD1 identical over 7 bases. CDR1 is SEHNR, CDR2 FQNEAQ, per germline (reference sequence). This CDR3 is 13 amino acids long. V dropped 9 bases and J dropped 0; count of bases not matched to a gene: 4. The CDR3 protein is CASQGVMNTEAFF. CDR3 bases: TGTGCCAGTCAGGGGGTCATGAACACTGAAGCTTTCTTT.

The J gene is TRBJ2-3, the V gene TRBV4-3; D remains ambiguous. Germline CDR1 is LGHNA and CDR2 is YSLEER. CDR3 length: 16 residues. Trimming removed 0 bases at V and 0 bases at J, with 10 bases between. CDR3 DNA: TGCGCCAGCAGCCAAGATGGGGTTTCTAGCACAGATACGCAGTATTTT. Protein product: CASSQDGVSSTDTQYF.

CDR3 sequence reads: CASSPESGGAEEQYF. The CDR3 nucleotides read TGTGCCAGCAGCCCTGAAAGCGGGGGGGCCGAGGAGCAGTACTTC. The chain carries TRBV7-6 and TRBJ2-7; 10 nucleotides align to TRBD2. With 5 bases clipped from V and 7 bases from J, the junction kept 11 bases outside the gene matches. This CDR3 comprises 15 residues. Germline V gene sequence: CDR1 SGHVS, CDR2 FNYEAQ. Filled out from reference TRBV7-6 and TRBJ2-7, the complete variable domain reads GAGVSQSPRYKVTKRGQDVALRCDPISGHVSLYWYRQALGQGPEFLTYFNYEAQQDKSGLPNDRFSAERPEGSISTLTIQRTEQRDSAMYRCASSPESGGAEEQYFGPGTRLTVT.

The chain employs TRBV27 and TRBJ1-6; 7 bases align to TRBD1. The V gene end was trimmed by 6 bases and the J gene end by 6 bases; junction bases not matched to a gene: 8. CDR1 is MNHEY and CDR2 is SMNVEV in the germline V gene (reference sequence). The CDR3 is 15 residues long. The DNA for the CDR3 is TGTGCCAGCAGCCAAATAGGGACAGCTAATTCACCCCTCCACTTT. It specifies CASSQIGTANSPLHF.

Here the CDR3 DNA reads TGTGCCAGCAGCGTAGACGGTAATGAGCAGTTCTTC. It yields the protein CASSVDGNEQFF. This chain joins TRBV9 and TRBJ2-1; no firm D call. V shed 0 bases and J shed 7 bases, with 5 bases lying between them. The germline gives CDR1 SGDLS, CDR2 YYNGEE. The CDR3 consists of 12 residues.

The V call is TRBV29-1, the J call TRBJ1-2, with TRBD1 as a possible D gene (5 bases). V was cut by 3 bases and J by 8 bases, with 13 bases left in between. Germline lookup yields CDR1 SQVTM and CDR2 ANQGSEA. The CDR3 loop spans 12 amino acids. The CDR3 protein is CSVETEGEGYTF. Written as DNA, the CDR3 is TGCAGCGTTGAGACAGAGGGAGAAGGCTACACCTTC.

V usage is TRBV29-1 and J usage is TRBJ2-1, with a possible D match to TRBD2 (7 bases). The CDR3 is made up of 14 amino acids. The V end lost 4 bases, the J end lost 2 bases, and 12 bases lay between the germline ends. Germline CDR1 SQVTM, CDR2 ANQGSEA. CDR3 coding DNA: TGCAGCGTTGTTCTGGGGGGGCCCTACAATGAGCAGTTCTTC. It translates to CSVVLGGPYNEQFF.

Of note for this clone: This is likely an artifact of a read error, given a far larger clone one base away. V usage is TRBV27 and J usage is TRBJ1-2; a weak D match, TRBD1 (5 bases). The germline gives CDR1 MNHEY, CDR2 SMNVEV (reference sequence). CDR3 length equals 14 residues. Trimming took off 6 bases at V and 6 bases at J, with 17 bases between the two ends. The CDR3 sequence is CASSQTAGRHGYTF. CDR3 sequence (DNA): TGTGCCAGCAGCCAAACGGCAGGGAGGCATGGCTACACCTTC.

V and J are TRBV6-6 and TRBJ2-1; D tentatively reads TRBD1 or TRBD2 (5 bases each). Trimming took 8 bases from V and 4 from J, leaving 9 bases between them. Germline V gene sequence: CDR1 MNHNY, CDR2 SVGAGI (reference sequence). This CDR3 spans 12 amino acids. The CDR3 sequence: CASGGSYNEQFF. The CDR3 nucleotides read TGTGCCAGCGGGGGAAGTTACAATGAGCAGTTCTTC.

The chain couples TRBV9 to TRBJ2-3; D is perhaps TRBD1 or TRBD2 (5 bases each). The CDR3 spans 14 residues. With 3 bases removed from V and 0 bases from J, the gap between germline ends came to 8 bases. Per germline, CDR1 SGDLS and CDR2 YYNGEE. The DNA of the CDR3 is TGTGCCAGCAGCGGCCGGGACAGCACAGATACGCAGTATTTT. It is translated as CASSGRDSTDTQYF.

The V and J genes are TRBV30 and TRBJ1-1; tentative D call: TRBD1 (5 bases). The CDR3 contains 15 residues. Trimming removed 0 bases at V and 1 base at J, with 12 bases between. Germline-derived CDR1 and CDR2 are GTSNPN and SVGIG (reference sequence). CDR3 DNA sequence: TGTGCCTGGAGTGTTTCAGGGATTGGGAACACTGAAGCTTTCTTT. Translation: CAWSVSGIGNTEAFF. The full variable domain, its missing parts supplied by reference TRBV30 and TRBJ1-1, is SQTIHQWPATLVQPVGSPLSLECTVEGTSNPNLYWYRQAAGRGLQLLFYSVGIGQISSEVPQNLSASRPQDRQFILSSKKLLLSDSGFYLCAWSVSGIGNTEAFFGQGTRLTVV.

The V call is TRBV6-6, the J call TRBJ1-2; D unresolved. With 3 bases removed from V and 3 bases from J, the gap between germline ends came to 11 bases. In germline, CDR1 is MNHNY, CDR2 SVGAGI (reference sequence). CDR3 length: 14 amino acids. The DNA of the CDR3 is TGTGCCAGCAGTTATACTCAAGTGGACTATGGCTACACCTTC. Its translation is CASSYTQVDYGYTF.

This chain connects TRBV30 to TRBJ1-2; 7 bases match TRBD1. Germline V gene lookup returns CDR1 GTSNPN and CDR2 SVGIG (reference sequence). The CDR3 length is 15 residues. Here the CDR3 DNA reads TGTGCGTTGGAATACCAGGGGGTTGGTGACTATGGCTACACCTTC. Protein product: CALEYQGVGDYGYTF.

The chain uses TRBV10-3 and TRBJ2-7; no clear D gene. V lost 8 bases to trimming and J lost 6 bases, with 8 bases between them. The CDR3 sequence is 10 residues long. From germline, CDR1 is ENHRY and CDR2 SYGVKD. This chain's CDR3 is CAIGTSEQYF. In nucleotides, the CDR3 is TGTGCCATCGGAACGAGCGAGCAGTACTTC.

This clone has only a few counts. This chain connects TRBV29-1 to TRBJ2-5; TRBD1 matches 9 bases. Judging by the DNA end, TRBJ2-7 fits better; the J call may be wrong. The CDR3 totals 12 residues. Germline V gene lookup returns CDR1 SQVTM and CDR2 ANQGSEA. The CDR3 sequence: CSVVGTGSEQYF. The CDR3 bases are TGCAGCGTTGTGGGGACAGGGTCCGAGCAGTACTTC.

This rearrangement joins TRBV29-1 to TRBJ1-1; possible D gene TRBD1, 6 bases. The CDR3 is 12 residues long. Germline V gene data show CDR1 as SQVTM and CDR2 as ANQGSEA. Trimming took off 4 bases at V and 7 bases at J, with 13 bases between the two ends. The CDR3 DNA follows: TGCAGCGTTGCCGGACAGCCAGATGAAGCTTTCTTT. It encodes CSVAGQPDEAFF.

The chain carries TRBV20-1 and TRBJ1-1; D remains ambiguous. Germline V gene lookup returns CDR1 DFQATT and CDR2 SNEGSKA (reference sequence). With 1 base removed from V and 6 bases from J, the gap between germline ends came to 6 bases. The CDR3 consists of 11 residues. For the CDR3, the DNA is TGCAGTGCTAGAGCTGGAGCTGAAGCTTTCTTT. This codes for CSARAGAEAFF.

The chain has TRBV7-2 and TRBJ1-2; unclear D gene. Deletions cut 4 bases from V and 4 bases from J, with 16 bases between. The germline CDR1 and CDR2 sequences are SGHTA and FQGNSA. This CDR3 comprises 15 residues. Written as DNA, the CDR3 is TGTGCCAGCAGCTCAGGACGGCGAGGGCTCTATGGCTACACCTTC. Translated: CASSSGRRGLYGYTF. Variable domain in full (rest from reference TRBV7-2 and TRBJ1-2): GAGVSQSPSNKVTEKGKDVELRCDPISGHTALYWYRQSLGQGLEFLIYFQGNSAPDKSGLPSDRFSAERTGGSVSTLTIQRTQQEDSAVYLCASSSGRRGLYGYTFGSGTRLTVV.

The V and J genes are TRBV4-1 and TRBJ1-6; TRBD1 agrees at 8 bases. CDR1 and CDR2 (germline): MGHRA, YSYEKL. The length of the CDR3 is 17 residues. The V and J ends lost 0 bases and 7 bases, in that order; junction bases with no gene match: 8. The CDR3 DNA reads as TGCGCCAGCAGCCAAGACCCCAGGACAGGGAGCAATTCACCCCTCCACTTT. As protein: CASSQDPRTGSNSPLHF.

This clone was observed a handful of times. Distinct nucleotide sequences in the sample also encode this CDR3. The J gene is TRBJ1-5, the V gene TRBV19; D gene uncertain. The V gene's germline CDR1 is LNHDA and CDR2 SQIVND (reference sequence). The CDR3 is 13 amino acids. V was trimmed by 2 bases and J by 7 bases, leaving 9 bases between them. The CDR3 DNA follows: TGTGCCAGTAGTATAACCTCGGGACAGCCCCAGCATTTT. Amino acid sequence: CASSITSGQPQHF.

This clone was counted a single time. The J gene is TRBJ1-2, the V gene TRBV27; 7 bases align to TRBD1. The length of the CDR3 is 15 residues. V trimming: 4 bases; J trimming: 0 bases; junction bases outside the gene matches: 5. CDR1 and CDR2 (germline): MNHEY, SMNVEV (reference sequence). CDR3 amino acids: CASSSTGWSNYGYTF. The CDR3 bases are TGTGCCAGCAGTTCGACAGGGTGGTCTAACTATGGCTACACCTTC.

The chain couples TRBV5-1 to TRBJ1-2; 8 nucleotides agree with TRBD1. Germline CDR1 is SGHRS and CDR2 is YFSETQ. Losses at the gene ends were 4 bases for V and 6 bases for J; bases not matched to a gene: 8. The CDR3 has 14 residues. The CDR3 sequence is CASSLPGGWDGYTF. In DNA, the CDR3 is TGCGCCAGCAGCCTGCCAGGGGGCTGGGATGGCTACACCTTC.

This clone came up many times. V gene TRBV7-7 combines with J gene TRBJ1-1; D not certain. The CDR3 runs 13 residues. Trimming took off 3 bases at V and 2 bases at J, with 7 bases between the two ends. Germline-derived CDR1 and CDR2 are SSHAT and FNYEAQ (reference sequence). CDR3 in DNA: TGTGCCAGCAGCTTGACTCTAAACACTGAAGCTTTCTTT. Amino acids: CASSLTLNTEAFF. Full variable domain (remainder filled in from reference TRBV7-7 and TRBJ1-1): GAGVSQSPRYKVTKRGQDVTLRCDPISSHATLYWYQQALGQGPEFLTYFNYEAQPDKSGLPSDRFSAERPEGSISTLTIQRTEQRDSAMYRCASSLTLNTEAFFGQGTRLTVV.